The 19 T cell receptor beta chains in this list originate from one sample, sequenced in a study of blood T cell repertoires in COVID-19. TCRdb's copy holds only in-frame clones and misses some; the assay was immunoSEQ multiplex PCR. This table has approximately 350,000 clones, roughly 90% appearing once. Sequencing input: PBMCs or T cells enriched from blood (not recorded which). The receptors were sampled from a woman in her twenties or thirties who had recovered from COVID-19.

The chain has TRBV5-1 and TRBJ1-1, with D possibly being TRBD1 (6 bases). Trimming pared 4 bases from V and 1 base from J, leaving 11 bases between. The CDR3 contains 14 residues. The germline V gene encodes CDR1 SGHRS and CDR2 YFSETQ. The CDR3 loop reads CASSVEQGNTEAFF. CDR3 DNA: TGCGCCAGCAGCGTAGAACAGGGGAACACTGAAGCTTTCTTT.

Written as DNA, the CDR3 is TGCGCCAGCAGCCATGGACCCGGGACAGGGAATCAGCCCCAGCATTTT. It encodes CASSHGPGTGNQPQHF. The gene calls are TRBV4-1 and TRBJ1-5; the match to TRBD1 covers 9 bases. The CDR3 runs to 16 residues. The germline V gene has CDR1 MGHRA and CDR2 YSYEKL. V lost 3 bases and J lost 4; bases outside the gene matches: 7.

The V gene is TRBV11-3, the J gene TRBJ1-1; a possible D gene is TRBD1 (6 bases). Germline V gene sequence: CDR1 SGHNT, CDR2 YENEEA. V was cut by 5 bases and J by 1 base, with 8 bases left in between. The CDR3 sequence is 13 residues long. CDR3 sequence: CASSGQQNTEAFF. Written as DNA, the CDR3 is TGTGCCAGCAGCGGACAGCAGAACACTGAAGCTTTCTTT.

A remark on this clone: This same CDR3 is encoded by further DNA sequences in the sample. CDR3 in amino acids: CASSYGQGAYEQYF. CDR3 nucleotides: TGTGCCAGCAGTTACGGACAGGGGGCCTACGAGCAGTACTTC. This chain links TRBV6-5 with TRBJ2-7, with TRBD1 matching 10 bases. CDR3 size: 14 residues. J lost 2 bases, V lost 2 bases, and 0 bases had no gene match. CDR1 and CDR2 (germline): MNHEY, SVGAGI.

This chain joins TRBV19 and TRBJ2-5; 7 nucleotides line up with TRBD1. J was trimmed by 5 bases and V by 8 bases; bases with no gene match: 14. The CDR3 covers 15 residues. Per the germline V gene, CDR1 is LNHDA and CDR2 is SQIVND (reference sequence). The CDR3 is CASASAGTVGETQYF. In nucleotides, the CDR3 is TGTGCCAGTGCTTCCGCCGGGACAGTAGGGGAGACCCAGTACTTC.

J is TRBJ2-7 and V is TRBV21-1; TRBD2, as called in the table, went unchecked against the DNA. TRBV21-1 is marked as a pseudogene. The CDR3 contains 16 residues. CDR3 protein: CASSKGSSGLPYEQYF. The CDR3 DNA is TGTGCCAGCAGCAAAGGTAGTTCGGGTCTTCCCTACGAGCAGTACTTC.

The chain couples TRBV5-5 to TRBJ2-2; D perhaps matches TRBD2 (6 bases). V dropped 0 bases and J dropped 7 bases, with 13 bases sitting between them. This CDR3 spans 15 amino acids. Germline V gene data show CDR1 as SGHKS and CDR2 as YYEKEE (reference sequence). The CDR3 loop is CASSLVREIVGELFF. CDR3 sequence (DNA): TGTGCCAGCAGCTTGGTCCGGGAGATCGTCGGGGAGCTGTTTTTT.

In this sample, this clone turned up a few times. The CDR3 DNA follows: TGTGCCAGCAGCGAGCGGACAGGGGGTATCACAGATACGCAGTATTTT. Translating gives CASSERTGGITDTQYF. The rearrangement joins TRBV9 to TRBJ2-3, with TRBD1 matching over 10 bases. The CDR3 has 16 amino acids. Germline lookup yields CDR1 SGDLS and CDR2 YYNGEE. V was pared by 3 bases and J by 2 bases, with 6 bases of the junction left unmatched.

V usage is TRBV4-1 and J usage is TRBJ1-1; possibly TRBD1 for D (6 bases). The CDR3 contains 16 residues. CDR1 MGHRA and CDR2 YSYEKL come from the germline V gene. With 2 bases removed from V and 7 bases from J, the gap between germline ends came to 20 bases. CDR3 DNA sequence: TGCGCCAGCAGCCAACCCGACACCAGGGGCCAGGTTGAAGCTTTCTTT. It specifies CASSQPDTRGQVEAFF.

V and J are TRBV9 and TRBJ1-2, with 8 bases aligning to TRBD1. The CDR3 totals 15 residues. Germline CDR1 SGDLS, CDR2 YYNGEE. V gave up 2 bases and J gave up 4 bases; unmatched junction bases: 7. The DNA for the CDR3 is TGTGCCAGCAGCGTTAGACCGGGACAGGCCTATGGCTACACCTTC. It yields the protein CASSVRPGQAYGYTF.

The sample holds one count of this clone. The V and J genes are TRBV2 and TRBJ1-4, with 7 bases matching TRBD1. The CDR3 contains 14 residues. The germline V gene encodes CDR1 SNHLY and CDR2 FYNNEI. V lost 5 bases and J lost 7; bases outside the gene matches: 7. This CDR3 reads CASSQRTGGEKLFF. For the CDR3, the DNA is TGTGCCAGCAGTCAGAGGACAGGTGGTGAAAAACTGTTTTTT.

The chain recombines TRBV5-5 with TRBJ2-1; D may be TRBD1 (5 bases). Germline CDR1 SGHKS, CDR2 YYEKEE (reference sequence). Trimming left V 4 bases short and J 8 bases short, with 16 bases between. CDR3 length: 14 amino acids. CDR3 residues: CASSAWIDSYEQFF. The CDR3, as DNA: TGTGCCAGCAGCGCGTGGATAGACAGTTATGAGCAGTTCTTC. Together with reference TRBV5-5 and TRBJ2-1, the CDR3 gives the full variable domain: DAGVTQSPTHLIKTRGQQVTLRCSPISGHKSVSWYQQVLGQGPQFIFQYYEKEERGRGNFPDRFSARQFPNYSSELNVNALLLGDSALYLCASSAWIDSYEQFFGPGTRLTVL.

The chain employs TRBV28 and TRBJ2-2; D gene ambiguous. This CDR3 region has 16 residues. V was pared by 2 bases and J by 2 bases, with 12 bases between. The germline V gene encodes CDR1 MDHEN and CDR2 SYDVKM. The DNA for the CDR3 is TGTGCCAGCAGTTTAGTCCGGCGGTTCAACACCGGGGAGCTGTTTTTT. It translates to CASSLVRRFNTGELFF.

The DNA of the CDR3 is TGCGCCAGCAGCTTGTTGGGGACAGGGGCAATACCCCAAGAGACCCAGTACTTC. The encoded protein is CASSLLGTGAIPQETQYF. The chain uses TRBV5-1 and TRBJ2-5; TRBD1 aligns across 10 bases. The CDR3 has 18 residues. The germline V gene encodes CDR1 SGHRS and CDR2 YFSETQ. Trimming cost V 1 base and J 1 base; bases outside gene matches: 10.

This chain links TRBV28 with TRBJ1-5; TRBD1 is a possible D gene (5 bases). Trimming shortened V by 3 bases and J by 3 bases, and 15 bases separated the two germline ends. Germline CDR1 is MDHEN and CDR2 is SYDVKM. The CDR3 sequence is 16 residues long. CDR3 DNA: TGTGCCAGCAGTTTTTTCCTCTTTGGGGCCAATCAGCCCCAGCATTTT. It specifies CASSFFLFGANQPQHF. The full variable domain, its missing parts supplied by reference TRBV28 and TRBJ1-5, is DVKVTQSSRYLVKRTGEKVFLECVQDMDHENMFWYRQDPGLGLRLIYFSYDVKMKEKGDIPEGYSVSREKKERFSLILESASTNQTSMYLCASSFFLFGANQPQHFGDGTRLSIL.

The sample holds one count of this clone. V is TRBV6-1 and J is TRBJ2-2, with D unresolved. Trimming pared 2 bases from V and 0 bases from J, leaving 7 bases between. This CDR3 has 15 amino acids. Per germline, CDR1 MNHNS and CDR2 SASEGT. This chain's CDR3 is CASSEWRTNTGELFF. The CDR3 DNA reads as TGTGCCAGCAGTGAATGGCGGACGAACACCGGGGAGCTGTTTTTT.

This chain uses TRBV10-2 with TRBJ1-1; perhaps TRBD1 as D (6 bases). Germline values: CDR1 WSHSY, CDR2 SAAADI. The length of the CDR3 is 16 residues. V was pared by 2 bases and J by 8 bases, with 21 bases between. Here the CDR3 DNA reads TGCGCCAGCAGTGAGGACGGGGGCGGGAGAACTTCGGAAGCTTTCTTT. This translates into CASSEDGGGRTSEAFF.

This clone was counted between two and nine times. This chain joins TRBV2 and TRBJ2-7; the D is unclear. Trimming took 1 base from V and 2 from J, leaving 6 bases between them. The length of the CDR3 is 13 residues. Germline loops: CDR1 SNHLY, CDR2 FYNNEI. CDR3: CASSEGVTYEQYF. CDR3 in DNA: TGTGCCAGCAGTGAAGGCGTCACCTACGAGCAGTACTTC. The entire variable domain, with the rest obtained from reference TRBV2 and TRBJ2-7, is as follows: EPEVTQTPSHQVTQMGQEVILRCVPISNHLYFYWYRQILGQKVEFLVSFYNNEISEKSEIFDDQFSVERPDGSNFTLKIRSTKLEDSAMYFCASSEGVTYEQYFGPGTRLTVT.

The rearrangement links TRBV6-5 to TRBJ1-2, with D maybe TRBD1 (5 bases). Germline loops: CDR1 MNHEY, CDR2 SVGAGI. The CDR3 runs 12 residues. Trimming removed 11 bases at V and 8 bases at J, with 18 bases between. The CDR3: CAGGVSIEGYTF. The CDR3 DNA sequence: TGTGCCGGGGGGGTCTCTATCGAAGGCTACACCTTC.